The next 20 T cell receptor beta chains were all read from a single sample in a study of human T cells and chemical hapten exposure. TCRdb processed the RACE reads anew with MiXCR; each CDR3 protein has one entry. Here the sample spans about 97,000 distinct CDR3 sequences, 25% to 35% being singletons. Stated time point: patch test 3, about 24 weeks after DPC sensitization. The treatment: therapeutic diphenylcyclopropenone sensitization with weekly scalp DPC. The input for sequencing was whole blood, taken in connection with sensitization to the hapten diphenylcyclopropenone (DPC). These TCRs come from a man aged 40-55 years with alopecia areata. Some clones in this sample may be carry-over from other donors' samples.

This clonotype came up a few times. This sequence joins TRBV28 and TRBJ2-1, with D perhaps TRBD1 or TRBD2 (5 bases each). Per the germline V gene, CDR1 is MDHEN and CDR2 is SYDVKM. V lost 3 bases and J lost 10, with 16 bases in between. The CDR3 sequence is 14 residues long. DNA for the CDR3: TGTGCCAGCAGTTTGTCTCTCGGGGCACACGAGCAGTTCTTC. It specifies CASSLSLGAHEQFF.

This clonotype showed up just a few times. The V and J genes are TRBV6-1 and TRBJ2-3; 7 nucleotides line up with TRBD2. Germline V lookup: CDR1 MNHNS, CDR2 SASEGT. Germline trimming cut 5 bases from V and 0 bases from J; bases unmatched to any gene: 2. The CDR3 sequence is 14 residues long. The CDR3 bases are TGTGCCAGCAGTCCAGCGGGAAGCACAGATACGCAGTATTTT. Its protein is CASSPAGSTDTQYF.

CDR3 sequence reads: CASSLLPGSAGELFF. The DNA of the CDR3 is TGTGCCAGCAGTTTACTCCCGGGAAGTGCCGGGGAGCTGTTTTTT. The chain joins TRBV12-3 or TRBV12-4 to TRBJ2-2; TRBD2 is a possible D gene (5 bases). The germline V and J ends were trimmed by 2 bases and 6 bases, with 13 bases remaining between them. The CDR3 covers 15 residues.

This clonotype was detected a few times. The rearrangement links TRBV5-5 to TRBJ2-1, with D possibly being TRBD1 or TRBD2 (5 bases each). This CDR3 is 14 amino acids long. The germline gives CDR1 SGHKS, CDR2 YYEKEE (reference sequence). V lost 4 bases, J lost 9 bases, and 17 bases lay in between. The CDR3: CASSTGTPRSEQFF. In DNA form, the CDR3 reads TGTGCCAGCAGCACCGGGACCCCGAGGAGTGAGCAGTTCTTC. The full variable domain, its missing parts supplied by reference TRBV5-5 and TRBJ2-1, is DAGVTQSPTHLIKTRGQQVTLRCSPISGHKSVSWYQQVLGQGPQFIFQYYEKEERGRGNFPDRFSARQFPNYSSELNVNALLLGDSALYLCASSTGTPRSEQFFGPGTRLTVL.

The chain employs TRBV24-1 and TRBJ2-1; D uncertain. Germline CDR1 reads KGHDR; CDR2 reads SFDVKD. This CDR3 comprises 12 residues. Trimming left V 3 bases short and J 10 bases short, with 9 bases between. The CDR3, as DNA: TGTGCCACCAGTGATCCTAGAGAGGAGCAGTTCTTC. Protein sequence: CATSDPREEQFF.

In this sample, this clonotype turned up many times. V is TRBV4-2 and J is TRBJ2-7; D uncertain. Germline lookup yields CDR1 LGHNA and CDR2 YNFKEQ. V shed 4 bases and J shed 5 bases, with 15 bases lying between them. CDR3 size: 14 residues. CDR3 DNA sequence: TGTGCCAGCAGCCTCTACTCGGGCACCGACGAGCAGTACTTC. This gives the protein CASSLYSGTDEQYF.

This clonotype was seen a few times. The gene calls are TRBV27 and TRBJ2-1; tentative D call: TRBD2 (6 bases). V was pared by 5 bases and J by 4 bases, with 12 bases between. Germline V gives CDR1 MNHEY, CDR2 SMNVEV (reference sequence). This CDR3 comprises 14 residues. The CDR3 coding sequence is TGTGCCAGCAGTCGGAGGGAGTTTTACAATGAGCAGTTCTTC. It translates to CASSRREFYNEQFF.

About this clonotype itself: The junction shows a germline mismatch at one end, possibly a read error. This chain links TRBV3-1 with TRBJ2-1, with 11 bases that match TRBD2. The CDR3 contains 16 residues. Germline assignment: CDR1 LGHDT and CDR2 YNNKEL (reference sequence). CDR3 in DNA: TGTGCCAGCATCCAAACCGGGACTAGCGGTTACAATGAGCAGTTCTTC. Translation: CASIQTGTSGYNEQFF.

The chain has TRBV15 and TRBJ2-2; TRBD1 is a possible D gene (6 bases). The germline CDR1 and CDR2 sequences are LNHNV and YYDKDF (reference sequence). The CDR3 runs to 14 residues. The V end was cut by 8 bases, the J end by 3 bases, with 13 bases between. The CDR3 DNA sequence: TGTGCCACCCGGACAGAGCCTGACACCGGGGAGCTGTTTTTT. Amino acids: CATRTEPDTGELFF.

The rearrangement joins TRBV9 to TRBJ2-7, with D tentatively TRBD1 (6 bases). CDR1 and CDR2 from the germline V gene are SGDLS and YYNGEE. The ends were cut back, 3 bases at V and 7 bases at J, with 20 bases in the middle. CDR3 length equals 15 residues. The CDR3 loop is CASSEGTSILLEQYF. CDR3 sequence (DNA): TGTGCCAGCAGCGAGGGGACATCCATCTTGCTGGAGCAGTACTTC. Full variable domain (missing parts from reference TRBV9 and TRBJ2-7): DSGVTQTPKHLITATGQRVTLRCSPRSGDLSVYWYQQSLDQGLQFLIQYYNGEERAKGNILERFSAQQFPDLHSELNLSSLELGDSALYFCASSEGTSILLEQYFGPGTRLTVT.

The chain carries TRBV12-3 or TRBV12-4 and TRBJ2-1; 9 nucleotides agree with TRBD1. The CDR3 consists of 15 residues. V lost 5 bases to trimming and J lost 4 bases; unmatched junction nucleotides: 6. CDR3 in DNA: TGTGCCAGCAGTCAGCGGACAGGGGTTTACAATGAGCAGTTCTTC. Translation: CASSQRTGVYNEQFF.

The table lists this clonotype with a few counts. This chain links TRBV20-1 with TRBJ2-7; 7 bases match TRBD2. Germline V gene lookup returns CDR1 DFQATT and CDR2 SNEGSKA (reference sequence). V dropped 4 bases and J dropped 4; count of bases not matched to a gene: 10. The CDR3 is made up of 14 amino acids. CDR3 region: CSATRTRVTYEQYF. CDR3 coding DNA: TGCAGTGCTACTAGGACTAGAGTGACGTACGAGCAGTACTTC.

The V call is TRBV5-1, the J call TRBJ2-3, with D maybe TRBD2 (5 bases). V was trimmed by 1 base and J by 7 bases, leaving 22 bases between them. The germline V gene encodes CDR1 SGHRS and CDR2 YFSETQ. The CDR3 spans 17 residues. The CDR3 is CASSLIGRPRGSHTQYF. In DNA, the CDR3 is TGCGCCAGCAGCTTGATCGGTCGCCCCCGGGGATCACATACGCAGTATTTT. Filled out from reference TRBV5-1 and TRBJ2-3, the complete variable domain reads KAGVTQTPRYLIKTRGQQVTLSCSPISGHRSVSWYQQTPGQGLQFLFEYFSETQRNKGNFPGRFSGRQFSNSRSEMNVSTLELGDSALYLCASSLIGRPRGSHTQYFGPGTRLTVL.

This clonotype was recorded a few times. This chain connects TRBV11-2 to TRBJ2-1; possibly TRBD2 for D (6 bases). V was shortened by 0 bases and J by 2 bases, with 8 bases between the two germline ends. CDR3 length equals 15 residues. Germline-derived CDR1 and CDR2 are SGHAT and FQNNGV. CDR3 in DNA: TGTGCCAGCAGCTTAGACGGGGGACCCTACAATGAGCAGTTCTTC. Translating it yields CASSLDGGPYNEQFF.

Comments on this clonotype: One junction end does not reproduce the germline sequence, and a read error may be involved. The chain has TRBV4-1 and TRBJ2-7, with D hard to call. This CDR3 is 11 amino acids long. Germline CDR1 and CDR2: MGHRA and YSYEKL. Here the CDR3 DNA reads TGCGCCAGCAGCCAAGGTTACGAGCTGTACTTC. Translation: CASSQGYELYF.

This clonotype was picked up a small number of times. The chain links TRBV20-1 to TRBJ2-3; 7 nucleotides match TRBD2. V was pared by 5 bases and J by 1 base, with 15 bases of the junction left unmatched. Germline V CDR1 and CDR2: DFQATT, SNEGSKA (reference sequence). CDR3 length equals 17 residues. CDR3 sequence: CSAPTTTLLAGTDTQYF. The CDR3 region has the DNA TGCAGTGCTCCCACCACCACCCTGCTAGCGGGCACAGATACGCAGTATTTT.

Here the CDR3 reads CASSQFQVTQYF. CDR3 nucleotide sequence: TGTGCCAGCAGCCAATTCCAGGTTACGCAGTATTTT. The V call is TRBV14, the J call TRBJ2-3; D gene ambiguous. V lost 2 bases and J 8 bases, leaving 8 bases between the germline ends. The CDR3 totals 12 residues. CDR1 and CDR2 (germline): SGHDN, FVKESK.

This clonotype was picked up a small number of times. The chain employs TRBV20-1 and TRBJ2-4; D is ambiguous. Germline CDR1 DFQATT, CDR2 SNEGSKA (reference sequence). V lost 1 base to trimming and J lost 5 bases, with 15 bases between them. CDR3 length: 15 amino acids. The CDR3 spells CSARVWNPPENIQYF. The CDR3 nucleotides are TGCAGTGCTAGAGTCTGGAATCCCCCCGAAAACATTCAGTACTTC.

The chain carries TRBV5-1 and TRBJ2-7; possibly TRBD1 for D (6 bases). The V end was cut by 0 bases, the J end by 0 bases, with 16 bases between. The CDR3 is 17 residues long. Germline assignment: CDR1 SGHRS and CDR2 YFSETQ. In DNA form, the CDR3 reads TGCGCCAGCAGCTTGGTGGGGGCAGGGCTAAGCTCCTACGAGCAGTACTTC. It translates to CASSLVGAGLSSYEQYF.

This sequence joins TRBV7-9 and TRBJ2-5, with 14 bases fitting TRBD2. The V and J ends lost 7 bases and 4 bases, in that order; junction bases with no gene match: 8. There are 16 residues in the CDR3. The V gene's germline CDR1 is SEHNR and CDR2 FQNEAQ (reference sequence). The CDR3 nucleotides are TGTGCCAGCAACGATCCCGGGACTAGCGGGAGAGAGACCCAGTACTTC. It is translated as CASNDPGTSGRETQYF.